The 26 T cell receptor beta chains below were found in one sample sequenced in a study of blood T cell repertoires in COVID-19. Some clones are missing from TCRdb's copy, which holds only in-frame ones; the method was immunoSEQ multiplex PCR. The sample has 200,000 to 300,000 clones; approximately 86% are singletons. Sequenced: PBMCs or T cells enriched from blood (not recorded which). All receptors come from a woman in her 40s with acute COVID-19.

The rearrangement uses TRBV5-6 and TRBJ2-1, with 8 bases that match TRBD2. V dropped 4 bases and J dropped 9; count of bases not matched to a gene: 6. The CDR3 has 13 amino acids. Germline CDR1 and CDR2: SGHDT and YYEEEE. In DNA form, the CDR3 reads TGTGCCAGCAGCCAGGGCGGGGGGCCTGAGCAGTTCTTC. Its translation is CASSQGGGPEQFF.

J is TRBJ1-6 and V is TRBV2; D not resolved. This CDR3 region has 16 residues. V shed 5 bases and J shed 4 bases, with 15 bases lying between them. Germline lookup yields CDR1 SNHLY and CDR2 FYNNEI. In DNA form, the CDR3 reads TGTGCCAGCAGTCTCCCTCTGACGGGTTATAATTCACCCCTCCACTTT. It translates to CASSLPLTGYNSPLHF. Using reference TRBV2 and TRBJ1-6 for the parts outside the CDR3, the full variable domain is EPEVTQTPSHQVTQMGQEVILRCVPISNHLYFYWYRQILGQKVEFLVSFYNNEISEKSEIFDDQFSVERPDGSNFTLKIRSTKLEDSAMYFCASSLPLTGYNSPLHFGNGTRLTVT.

This clone has just one count. V usage is TRBV9 and J usage is TRBJ1-1; no firm D call. The CDR3 has 14 amino acids. Trimming cost V 0 bases and J 3 bases, with 9 bases left between them. Germline CDR1 SGDLS, CDR2 YYNGEE. The CDR3 DNA is TGTGCCAGCAGCGTAGACGCTAAAGACACTGAAGCTTTCTTT. This gives the protein CASSVDAKDTEAFF.

The chain is built from TRBV11-2 and TRBJ2-1; no firm D call. Trimming pared 0 bases from V and 9 bases from J, leaving 9 bases between. CDR1 is SGHAT and CDR2 is FQNNGV in the germline V gene. This CDR3 has 13 amino acids. CDR3 DNA: TGTGCCAGCAGCTTAGATCTCACGGGTGAGCAGTTCTTC. Its protein is CASSLDLTGEQFF.

The rearrangement links TRBV7-9 to TRBJ2-3, with 7 positions matching TRBD2. This CDR3 contains 15 residues. Germline CDR1 reads SEHNR; CDR2 reads FQNEAQ (reference sequence). V shed 1 base, J shed 6 bases, and the junction held 7 bases outside the gene matches. In DNA form, the CDR3 reads TGTGCCAGCAGCTTAGGGCTAGCGGATGGGGATACGCAGTATTTT. This gives the protein CASSLGLADGDTQYF. The full variable domain, its missing parts supplied by reference TRBV7-9 and TRBJ2-3, is DTGVSQNPRHKITKRGQNVTFRCDPISEHNRLYWYRQTLGQGPEFLTYFQNEAQLEKSRLLSDRFSAERPKGSFSTLEIQRTEQGDSAMYLCASSLGLADGDTQYFGPGTRLTVL.

This chain joins TRBV11-2 and TRBJ1-3; a possible D gene is TRBD1 (6 bases). Trimming removed 8 bases from V and 4 bases from J, with 21 bases in between. CDR1 SGHAT and CDR2 FQNNGV come from the germline V gene. The CDR3 is made up of 16 amino acids. CDR3 protein: CASFPGHPTGGNTIYF. The DNA for the CDR3 is TGTGCCAGCTTCCCGGGACACCCTACGGGCGGAAACACCATATATTTT.

The J gene is TRBJ2-1, the V gene TRBV24-1, with 9 nucleotides matching TRBD2. The junction had 21 bases not matched to a gene; V was cut back by 4 bases and J by 9 bases. The germline V gene encodes CDR1 KGHDR and CDR2 SFDVKD. This CDR3 has 19 residues. As DNA, the CDR3 is TGTGCCACCAGTGAGCCCCCAGGAATACTAGGAGCGGGAGGTGGTGAGCAGTTCTTC. It yields the protein CATSEPPGILGAGGGEQFF.

The rearrangement uses TRBV3-1 (or the pseudogene TRBV3-2) and TRBJ2-1; TRBD1 might be the D (5 bases). CDR1 is LGHDT, CDR2 YNNKEL, per germline (reference sequence). Trimming stripped 4 bases from V and 4 bases from J, with 14 bases between. This CDR3 comprises 15 residues. DNA for the CDR3: TGTGCCAGCAGCCGACAGATTAGGGATTACAATGAGCAGTTCTTC. This translates into CASSRQIRDYNEQFF.

The chain uses TRBV18 and TRBJ1-2; D perhaps matches TRBD1 (5 bases). CDR3 length: 13 residues. V lost 3 bases, J lost 5 bases, and 10 bases lay in between. CDR1 is KGHSH, CDR2 LQKENI, per germline. This CDR3 reads CASSPSGGYGYTF. CDR3 bases: TGTGCCAGCTCACCCTCGGGGGGTTATGGCTACACCTTC.

This clone was recorded only once. J is TRBJ2-1 and V is TRBV18, with TRBD2 matching 8 bases. V lost 3 bases and J lost 4; bases outside the gene matches: 14. CDR1 is KGHSH, CDR2 LQKENI, per germline. This CDR3 spans 18 amino acids. CDR3 region: CASSPIGPGGDPYNEQFF. CDR3 nucleotides: TGTGCCAGCTCACCCATTGGACCCGGGGGGGACCCATACAATGAGCAGTTCTTC.

This sequence joins TRBV9 and TRBJ2-5; TRBD2 agrees at 12 bases. The V segment lost 7 bases and the J segment 5 bases; nucleotides outside the gene matches: 9. The CDR3 totals 15 residues. From germline, CDR1 is SGDLS and CDR2 YYNGEE. CDR3 sequence: CASSTSGRSWETQYF. As DNA, the CDR3 is TGTGCCAGCTCGACTAGCGGGAGAAGTTGGGAGACCCAGTACTTC.

The CDR3 loop is CASSIQQGAHYGYTF. The CDR3 nucleotides are TGTGCCAGCAGCATCCAGCAGGGGGCTCATTATGGCTACACCTTC. V usage is TRBV21-1 and J usage is TRBJ1-2; the D call TRBD1 from the table was never checked on the DNA. TRBV21-1 is given as a pseudogene. The CDR3 extends over 15 amino acids.

The genes are TRBV4-1 and TRBJ2-7; D ambiguous. V lost 2 bases and J lost 9, with 17 bases in between. From germline, CDR1 is MGHRA and CDR2 YSYEKL. The CDR3 contains 14 residues. In nucleotides, the CDR3 is TGCGCCAGCAGCCAACCTACCGTCAATCCCCGGCAGTACTTC. It yields the protein CASSQPTVNPRQYF.

This chain joins TRBV15 and TRBJ2-7; the D is unclear. Trimming pared 0 bases from V and 3 bases from J, leaving 6 bases between. The CDR3 sequence is 13 residues long. The germline CDR1 and CDR2 sequences are LNHNV and YYDKDF (reference sequence). DNA of the CDR3: TGTGCCACCAGCAGAGAAGCGAACTACGAGCAGTACTTC. The encoded protein is CATSREANYEQYF.

The chain recombines TRBV11-2 with TRBJ2-5; the D is unclear. This CDR3 is 14 amino acids long. Trimming took 1 base from V and 4 from J, leaving 10 bases between them. In germline, CDR1 is SGHAT, CDR2 FQNNGV. CDR3 sequence reads: CASSLGSVTETQYF. CDR3 in DNA: TGTGCCAGCAGCTTAGGATCAGTCACAGAGACCCAGTACTTC. The variable domain in full, with the rest retrieved from reference TRBV11-2 and TRBJ2-5, is EAGVAQSPRYKIIEKRQSVAFWCNPISGHATLYWYQQILGQGPKLLIQFQNNGVVDDSQLPKDRFSAERLKGVDSTLKIQPAKLEDSAVYLCASSLGSVTETQYFGPGTRLLVL.

This sequence joins TRBV10-2 and TRBJ2-1, with 10 bases matching TRBD1. Per the germline V gene, CDR1 is WSHSY and CDR2 is SAAADI. Germline trimming cut 2 bases from V and 7 bases from J; bases unmatched to any gene: 20. The CDR3 loop spans 20 amino acids. The CDR3 sequence is CASSETSLVGRDRGRNEQFF. The CDR3 nucleotides read TGCGCCAGCAGTGAGACGTCCCTCGTCGGCCGGGACAGGGGTAGAAATGAGCAGTTCTTC.

The chain joins TRBV12-3 or TRBV12-4 to TRBJ2-3; 14 positions match TRBD2. There are 13 residues in the CDR3. V dropped 1 base and J dropped 14; count of bases not matched to a gene: 2. CDR3 region: CASSLGTSGRLYF. The CDR3 DNA is TGTGCCAGCAGTTTAGGGACTAGCGGGAGGTTGTATTTT.

The genes are TRBV18 and TRBJ2-1, with TRBD2 matching over 12 bases. Germline V gene data show CDR1 as KGHSH and CDR2 as LQKENI. After removal of 2 bases from V and 10 bases from J, the junction contained 6 bases not matched to a gene. CDR3 length: 15 amino acids. In DNA form, the CDR3 reads TGTGCCAGCTCACCATGGACTAGCGGGGCGGAAGAGCAGTTCTTC. This translates into CASSPWTSGAEEQFF.

V is TRBV5-4 and J is TRBJ2-3; tentatively, D is TRBD1 (6 bases). This CDR3 comprises 16 residues. V was cut by 0 bases and J by 0 bases, with 11 bases left in between. CDR1 is SGHNT, CDR2 YYREEE, per germline (reference sequence). This CDR3 reads CASSLGQAKSTDTQYF. The CDR3 coding sequence is TGTGCCAGCAGCTTGGGACAGGCTAAGAGCACAGATACGCAGTATTTT. Using reference TRBV5-4 and TRBJ2-3 for the parts outside the CDR3, the full variable domain is ETGVTQSPTHLIKTRGQQVTLRCSSQSGHNTVSWYQQALGQGPQFIFQYYREEENGRGNFPPRFSGLQFPNYSSELNVNALELDDSALYLCASSLGQAKSTDTQYFGPGTRLTVL.

The chain combines TRBV7-9 with TRBJ1-2; no clear D gene. CDR3 size: 13 residues. Germline CDR1 SEHNR, CDR2 FQNEAQ (reference sequence). V was shortened by 2 bases and J by 4 bases, with 8 bases between the two germline ends. The CDR3 sequence is CASSLFSGYGYTF. Here the CDR3 DNA reads TGTGCCAGCAGCTTATTCTCCGGCTATGGCTACACCTTC.

This sequence joins TRBV5-1 and TRBJ1-5; the D is unclear. The CDR3 loop spans 13 amino acids. Germline V CDR1 and CDR2: SGHRS, YFSETQ. Between the trimmed V and J ends, which lost 0 bases and 4 bases, there was a span of 5 bases. As DNA, the CDR3 is TGCGCCAGCAGCTTGGAGGAGAATCAGCCCCAGCATTTT. Translation gives CASSLEENQPQHF.

The rearrangement joins TRBV27 to TRBJ2-7, with D unresolved. V shed 3 bases and J shed 6 bases, with 9 bases lying between them. There are 12 residues in the CDR3. The germline V gene encodes CDR1 MNHEY and CDR2 SMNVEV (reference sequence). This CDR3 is CASSLSGSEQYF. The DNA for the CDR3 is TGTGCCAGCAGTTTGTCGGGTTCCGAGCAGTACTTC.

The V and J genes are TRBV11-2 and TRBJ2-2, with a tentative D call TRBD2 (6 bases). Between the trimmed V and J ends, which lost 0 bases and 0 bases, there was a span of 14 bases. The CDR3 has 18 amino acids. Germline CDR1 SGHAT, CDR2 FQNNGV. CDR3 in amino acids: CASSLDLGGGANTGELFF. The CDR3 nucleotides are TGTGCCAGCAGCTTAGATCTTGGGGGAGGCGCGAACACCGGGGAGCTGTTTTTT.

The chain couples TRBV9 to TRBJ2-1; 7 bases fit TRBD2. Germline V lookup: CDR1 SGDLS, CDR2 YYNGEE. The CDR3 is 15 amino acids. V lost 4 bases and J lost 2; bases outside the gene matches: 6. The CDR3 DNA sequence: TGTGCCAGCAGCCCAAATCTAGCGGCCTACAATGAGCAGTTCTTC. It encodes CASSPNLAAYNEQFF. The variable domain in full, with the rest retrieved from reference TRBV9 and TRBJ2-1, is DSGVTQTPKHLITATGQRVTLRCSPRSGDLSVYWYQQSLDQGLQFLIQYYNGEERAKGNILERFSAQQFPDLHSELNLSSLELGDSALYFCASSPNLAAYNEQFFGPGTRLTVL.

The chain uses TRBV19 and TRBJ1-1; 7 bases align to TRBD1. This CDR3 is built from 16 residues. Looked up from germline, CDR1 is LNHDA and CDR2 is SQIVND (reference sequence). V lost 5 bases, J lost 3 bases, and 12 bases stayed unmatched. DNA of the CDR3: TGTGCCAGTAGTGCCGGCCCAGGGGGGTGGTACACTGAAGCTTTCTTT. It specifies CASSAGPGGWYTEAFF.

This chain joins TRBV12-3 or TRBV12-4 and TRBJ1-2; D possibly corresponds to TRBD1 (5 bases). The CDR3 runs to 13 residues. The V and J ends lost 6 bases and 3 bases respectively, with 11 bases between them. CDR3 DNA: TGTGCCAGCAGCCTAGGAGGGGACTATGGCTACACCTTC. Amino acid sequence: CASSLGGDYGYTF.